These 20 T cell receptor beta chains came from one sample sequenced in a study of identical twins. TCRdb reprocessed the 5' RACE reads via MiXCR and lists one record per CDR3 protein. The data hold 450,000 or so distinct CDR3 sequences, with 13% to 15% observed a single time. Separately, the same data were catalogued under a study of yellow fever vaccine responses in identical twins.

Sequenced sample: CD4+ T cells sorted from blood. These receptors all stem from a woman aged 18-29 years in good health.

The chain employs TRBV4-3 and TRBJ2-3; 13 bases map to TRBD2. Germline CDR1 and CDR2: LGHNA and YSLEER. The CDR3 has 18 residues. V lost 1 base to trimming and J lost 8 bases; unmatched junction nucleotides: 12. In DNA form, the CDR3 reads TGCGCCAGCAGCCAAGCCCCACAAGGACTAGCGGGAGCGGGTACGCAGTATTTT. Its translation: CASSQAPQGLAGAGTQYF.

This clonotype has a handful of counts. CDR3 in DNA: TGTGCCAGCAGCCCGGCCCCCGGACAGGGAGCCTCTGGGGCCAACGTCCTGACTTTC. Translated: CASSPAPGQGASGANVLTF. The rearrangement joins TRBV25-1 to TRBJ2-6; 8 nucleotides align to TRBD1. V trimming: 6 bases; J trimming: 0 bases; junction bases outside the gene matches: 13. The CDR3 runs 19 residues. The germline gives CDR1 MGHDK, CDR2 SYGVNS.

This clonotype was seen a handful of times. The chain has TRBV15 and TRBJ2-7, with 7 bases aligning to TRBD2. This CDR3 is 17 amino acids long. After removal of 5 bases from V and 6 bases from J, the junction contained 19 bases not matched to a gene. Germline loops: CDR1 LNHNV, CDR2 YYDKDF (reference sequence). CDR3 coding DNA: TGTGCCACCAGCTTCCTCTCGGGGGGTCCCCAGAATCGCGAGCAGTACTTC. It codes for CATSFLSGGPQNREQYF.

The gene calls are TRBV3-1 and TRBJ1-2; D might be TRBD1 (5 bases). The CDR3 covers 17 residues. V was shortened by 1 base and J by 4 bases, with 19 bases between the two germline ends. Per germline, CDR1 LGHDT and CDR2 YNNKEL (reference sequence). The CDR3, as DNA: TGTGCCAGCAGCCAAGGCCGGGGACTGGGTTTAAGCTATGGCTACACCTTC. Protein sequence: CASSQGRGLGLSYGYTF.

CDR3 protein: CASSTQQGISYEQYF. CDR3 nucleotides: TGTGCCAGTAGTACCCAACAGGGGATCTCCTACGAGCAGTACTTC. The chain carries TRBV19 and TRBJ2-7; TRBD1 agrees at 7 bases. The V gene's germline CDR1 is LNHDA and CDR2 SQIVND (reference sequence). The CDR3 length is 15 residues. V shed 4 bases, J shed 0 bases, and the junction held 6 bases outside the gene matches.

The J gene is TRBJ2-1, the V gene TRBV11-2, with 9 bases lining up with TRBD2. V was pared by 0 bases and J by 6 bases, with 9 bases of the junction left unmatched. Germline V CDR1 and CDR2: SGHAT, FQNNGV. The CDR3 runs to 17 residues. CDR3 coding DNA: TGTGCCAGCAGCTTAGAGGGTTATGGAGCGGGGGGCAATGAGCAGTTCTTC. It specifies CASSLEGYGAGGNEQFF.

This sequence joins TRBV25-1 and TRBJ2-7; the match to TRBD2 covers 9 bases. CDR1 is MGHDK, CDR2 SYGVNS, per germline. CDR3 length equals 13 residues. V shed 11 bases and J 6 bases; nucleotides not matched to a gene: 11. For the CDR3, the DNA is TGTGCCGCTAAGGGACCAGCGGGGGGCGAGCAGTACTTC. Translated, it gives CAAKGPAGGEQYF.

The chain joins TRBV6-5 to TRBJ2-3, with D perhaps assigned TRBD1 or TRBD2 (5 bases each). Germline assignment: CDR1 MNHEY and CDR2 SVGAGI. V was pared by 2 bases and J by 0 bases, with 9 bases between. This CDR3 is 15 amino acids long. Written as DNA, the CDR3 is TGTGCCAGCAGTTACACCGGGGACAGCACAGATACGCAGTATTTT. It yields the protein CASSYTGDSTDTQYF.

In this sample, this clonotype turned up many times. The V and J genes are TRBV3-1 and TRBJ2-1; 8 nucleotides match TRBD1. Trimming at V came to 0 bases and at J to 7 bases, leaving 8 bases not matched to a gene. Germline CDR1 and CDR2: LGHDT and YNNKEL (reference sequence). The CDR3 has 16 residues. The CDR3 bases are TGTGCCAGCAGCCAAGAGTACGGACAGGGTGCGAATGAGCAGTTCTTC. Amino acid sequence: CASSQEYGQGANEQFF.

A few counts support this clonotype. This chain joins TRBV18 and TRBJ2-7; maybe TRBD2 (5 bases). Germline loops: CDR1 KGHSH, CDR2 LQKENI. V lost 0 bases and J 3 bases, leaving 9 bases between the germline ends. The CDR3 has 14 amino acids. CDR3 nucleotide sequence: TGTGCCAGCTCACCACCCGCTAGCAACTACGAGCAGTACTTC. Amino acids: CASSPPASNYEQYF. The variable domain in full, with the rest retrieved from reference TRBV18 and TRBJ2-7, is NAGVMQNPRHLVRRRGQEARLRCSPMKGHSHVYWYRQLPEEGLKFMVYLQKENIIDESGMPKERFSAEFPKEGPSILRIQQVVRGDSAAYFCASSPPASNYEQYFGPGTRLTVT.

This clonotype was seen only a few times. The chain combines TRBV12-3 or TRBV12-4 with TRBJ2-2, with D possibly matching TRBD1 (5 bases). V lost 6 bases and J 6 bases, leaving 14 bases between the germline ends. The CDR3 runs to 14 residues. CDR3 DNA sequence: TGTGCCAGCAGCGCAGGGATGGGTGCCGGGGAGCTGTTTTTT. It codes for CASSAGMGAGELFF.

This clonotype turned up a few times. Here the CDR3 omits its conserved ending phenylalanine or tryptophan, so a read error is the likely source. It is unclear where the CDR3 begins or ends on the DNA, so no DNA is shown, and the CDR3 is as TCRdb lists it. The chain couples TRBV21-1 to TRBJ2-1; TRBD1, the table's D call, lacks a check against the DNA. TRBV21-1 counts as a pseudogene. Counting both end residues, the CDR3 totals 11 amino acids. CDR3 in amino acids: CASSKVFGQGS.

The table lists this clonotype with many counts. This sequence joins TRBV29-1 and TRBJ1-1, with D unclear. CDR1 is SQVTM, CDR2 ANQGSEA, per germline. The ends were cut back, 5 bases at V and 2 bases at J, with 9 bases in the middle. The length of the CDR3 is 12 residues. The CDR3 region is CSVRTGNTEAFF. Written as DNA, the CDR3 is TGCAGCGTTCGGACGGGAAACACTGAAGCTTTCTTT.

This clonotype has just a few counts. The chain has TRBV21-1 and TRBJ2-1; the D call of TRBD2 is as the table states it, not checked on the DNA. TRBV21-1 is described as a pseudogene. CDR3 length: 15 amino acids. CDR3 coding DNA: TGTGCCAGCAGCAAAAAAAAGACAGGCCCTCATGAGCAGTTCTTC. It translates to CASSKKKTGPHEQFF.

The gene calls are TRBV6-2 or TRBV6-3 and TRBJ1-5; TRBD1 aligns across 7 bases. Germline CDR1 reads MNHEY; CDR2 reads SVGEGT. The CDR3 is 16 residues long. V trimming: 6 bases; J trimming: 3 bases; junction bases outside the gene matches: 11. CDR3 nucleotide sequence: TGTGCCAGCAGCCACAGGGGTTTGAGAAACAATCAGCCCCAGCATTTT. This sequence encodes CASSHRGLRNNQPQHF.

The gene calls are TRBV2 and TRBJ1-1, with TRBD1 as a possible D gene (5 bases). The CDR3 contains 15 residues. CDR1 is SNHLY, CDR2 FYNNEI, per germline. V was cut by 3 bases and J by 2 bases, with 13 bases left in between. The CDR3 DNA sequence: TGTGCCAGCAGTGAGCAGGGCATAGTTAACACTGAAGCTTTCTTT. It encodes CASSEQGIVNTEAFF.

The genes are TRBV18 and TRBJ1-1, with D perhaps matching TRBD1 (5 bases). The CDR3 contains 14 residues. Germline values: CDR1 KGHSH, CDR2 LQKENI. V was trimmed by 3 bases and J by 3 bases, leaving 11 bases between them. The CDR3 is CASSPIQGDTEAFF. CDR3 bases: TGTGCCAGCTCACCGATCCAGGGAGACACTGAAGCTTTCTTT.

J is TRBJ1-2 and V is TRBV6-1; 8 bases agree with TRBD1. Trimming took 6 bases from V and 8 from J; bases not matched to a gene: 11. This CDR3 has 14 amino acids. Germline values: CDR1 MNHNS, CDR2 SASEGT. Here the CDR3 reads CASSRGQGGAGYTF. CDR3 in DNA: TGTGCCAGCAGCCGCGGACAGGGAGGAGCGGGCTACACCTTC.

This clonotype was seen only a few times. The rearrangement links TRBV10-3 to TRBJ2-3; D unresolved. This CDR3 region has 15 residues. The germline V gene encodes CDR1 ENHRY and CDR2 SYGVKD. With 0 bases removed from V and 4 bases from J, the gap between germline ends came to 11 bases. The CDR3 region is CAISESLSGADTQYF. For the CDR3, the DNA is TGTGCCATCAGTGAGTCATTAAGTGGCGCAGATACGCAGTATTTT.

The chain is built from TRBV30 and TRBJ2-1, with 9 bases identical to TRBD2. V dropped 2 bases and J dropped 3; count of bases not matched to a gene: 5. Germline CDR1 is GTSNPN and CDR2 is SVGIG (reference sequence). The CDR3 has 15 residues. The CDR3 DNA sequence: TGTGCCTGGAGTTTCCAAGCGGGGGGCTACAATGAGCAGTTCTTC. Its translation is CAWSFQAGGYNEQFF. Combining the CDR3 with reference TRBV30 and TRBJ2-1 gives the whole variable domain SQTIHQWPATLVQPVGSPLSLECTVEGTSNPNLYWYRQAAGRGLQLLFYSVGIGQISSEVPQNLSASRPQDRQFILSSKKLLLSDSGFYLCAWSFQAGGYNEQFFGPGTRLTVL.